The 8 T cell receptor beta chains listed next were all sequenced from one sample in a study of blood T cell repertoires in COVID-19. Using immunoSEQ multiplex PCR, the repertoire was profiled, and TCRdb retains in-frame clones only, with some absent. This sample has hundreds of thousands of clones, with around 88% found just once. Sequenced input: peripheral blood. These receptor sequences come from a woman aged 25 to 39 who had recovered from COVID-19.

The count of this clone is one. This chain links TRBV27 with TRBJ1-2; a possible D gene is TRBD1 (5 bases). V dropped 0 bases and J dropped 7 bases, with 15 bases sitting between them. Germline CDR1 is MNHEY and CDR2 is SMNVEV (reference sequence). This CDR3 spans 15 amino acids. The CDR3 DNA reads TGTGCCAGCAGTTTATCCCCCGCAGGGCCTCGTGGCTACACCTTC. Its protein is CASSLSPAGPRGYTF.

The chain joins TRBV2 to TRBJ2-5, with 7 bases lining up with TRBD1. The germline CDR1 and CDR2 sequences are SNHLY and FYNNEI. With 8 bases clipped from V and 4 bases from J, the junction kept 7 bases outside the gene matches. The CDR3 loop spans 13 amino acids. CDR3 region: CASAIRQGETQYF. As DNA, the CDR3 is TGTGCCAGCGCCATTCGACAGGGAGAGACCCAGTACTTC.

This CDR3 reads CASSRRDDRDPGNTIYF. In DNA form, the CDR3 reads TGTGCCAGCAGCCGCCGGGACGACAGGGATCCTGGAAACACCATATATTTT. The V and J genes are TRBV4-2 and TRBJ1-3; TRBD1 matches 7 bases. V trimming: 4 bases; J trimming: 2 bases; junction bases outside the gene matches: 11. Germline values: CDR1 LGHNA, CDR2 YNFKEQ. The CDR3 runs 17 residues.

This clone came up a few times. The genes are TRBV12-5 and TRBJ2-7, with TRBD1 matching 8 bases. Germline values: CDR1 LGHNT, CDR2 FRNRAP. The CDR3 runs 11 residues. Germline trimming cut 6 bases from V and 6 bases from J; bases unmatched to any gene: 1. The CDR3 nucleotides read TGTGCTAGTGGGACAGGGGCCGAGCAGTACTTC. This translates into CASGTGAEQYF.

The V call is TRBV19, the J call TRBJ1-2, with a possible D match to TRBD1 (6 bases). The CDR3 has 12 residues. CDR1 LNHDA and CDR2 SQIVND come from the germline V gene (reference sequence). V shed 7 bases and J shed 8 bases, with 14 bases lying between them. CDR3 in amino acids: CASTESGDGYTF. CDR3 coding DNA: TGTGCCAGTACCGAGTCAGGGGACGGCTACACCTTC.

The chain combines TRBV3-1 (or the pseudogene TRBV3-2) with TRBJ2-7; no firm D call. The germline CDR1 and CDR2 sequences are LGHDT and YNNKEL (reference sequence). The CDR3 runs 13 residues. Trimming pared 4 bases from V and 0 bases from J, leaving 7 bases between. The CDR3 reads CASSPAVSYEQYF. DNA for the CDR3: TGTGCCAGCAGCCCGGCGGTCTCCTACGAGCAGTACTTC.

V gene TRBV28 combines with J gene TRBJ1-1; no clear D. CDR1 and CDR2 (germline): MDHEN, SYDVKM. V gave up 7 bases and J gave up 1 base, with 16 bases separating them. This CDR3 region has 15 residues. The CDR3 DNA follows: TGTGCCAGCATGGGAGGTTCAGGCGAGAACACTGAAGCTTTCTTT. Protein product: CASMGGSGENTEAFF.

V usage is TRBV18 and J usage is TRBJ1-1; D unclear. The V gene's germline CDR1 is KGHSH and CDR2 LQKENI. V lost 4 bases, J lost 2 bases, and 14 bases lay in between. This CDR3 has 15 amino acids. CDR3 sequence (DNA): TGTGCCAGCTCACGGGTCCCGGGAAAAAACACTGAAGCTTTCTTT. This gives the protein CASSRVPGKNTEAFF.